Listed below are T cell receptor beta chains from one sample, sequenced in a study of blood T cell repertoires in COVID-19. The protocol was immunoSEQ multiplex PCR, while the TCRdb copy is restricted to in-frame clones and leaves out a portion. This table has 55,000 to 70,000 clones, approximately 88% appearing once. The sample taken for sequencing was peripheral blood. These receptor sequences come from an older woman with COVID-19, enrolled during active disease. Each CDR3 is given with its conserved first and last residue. The D gene is left open where the match is weak.

TRBJ2-7	TRBD2	TRBV12-3/TRBV12-4	TGTGCCAGCAGTTCGGGACTACTCTACGAGCAGTACTTC	CASSSGLLYEQYF
TRBJ2-3	TRBD2	TRBV7-2	TGTGCCAGCAGCCGGAGGAGACTAGCGGCCAGCACAGATACGCAGTATTTT	CASSRRRLAASTDTQYF
TRBJ1-1	.	TRBV4-1	TGCGCCAGCAGCCGAACATTGGGAGGGGACACTGAAGCTTTCTTT	CASSRTLGGDTEAFF
TRBJ1-1	.	TRBV7-2	TGTGCCAGCAGCTTACGCCAGGGTCCCACTGAAGCTTTCTTT	CASSLRQGPTEAFF
TRBJ1-1	.	TRBV5-1	TGCGCCAGCAGCTTGGCTGGGAGTTTGGGCACTGAAGCTTTCTTT	CASSLAGSLGTEAFF
TRBJ2-5	.	TRBV4-3	TGCGCCAGCAGCCCCCAGGGGACCCAAGGGGAGACCCAGTACTTC	CASSPQGTQGETQYF
TRBJ1-2	.	TRBV19	TGTGCCAGTAGTATTTTCGGCTATGGCTACACCTTC	CASSIFGYGYTF
TRBJ1-1	.	TRBV28	TGTGCCAGCAGTCCCGGACAGAGGATTGAAGCTTTCTTT	CASSPGQRIEAFF
TRBJ2-7	.	TRBV9	TGTGCCAGCAGCGCCTATACCGCAGAGCAGTACTTC	CASSAYTAEQYF
TRBJ1-1	.	TRBV12-3/TRBV12-4	TGTGCCAGCAGCATACAGGGAGGGACTGAAGCTTTCTTT	CASSIQGGTEAFF
TRBJ2-7	.	TRBV6-5	TGTGCCAGCAGCCGAGGGCGGCGGGCCGCCTACGAGCAGTACTTC	CASSRGRRAAYEQYF
TRBJ2-3	TRBD2	TRBV5-1	TGCGCCAGCAGCCCTGGGACTAGCGGGAGTACAGATACGCAGTATTTT	CASSPGTSGSTDTQYF
TRBJ2-2	.	TRBV29-1	TGCAGCGTCGAGACTAGTGTCACCGGGGAGCTGTTTTTT	CSVETSVTGELFF